The entry below gives a single TCR beta chain sequence along with its context. The protocol was immunoSEQ multiplex PCR, while the TCRdb copy is restricted to in-frame clones and leaves out a portion. The sample comprises approximately 120,000 clones, about 96% of which are singletons, and about 0.45% rests with the top ten. CDR3 length equals 15 residues. Losses at the gene ends were 6 bases for V and 3 bases for J; bases not matched to a gene: 7. From germline, CDR1 is MNHEY and CDR2 SMNVEV (reference sequence). The data are from a study of T cell changes during pregnancy in multiple sclerosis. This sequence joins TRBV27 and TRBJ2-1; 8 positions match TRBD2. This specimen consisted of peripheral blood, obtained after pregnancy. This sequence was found in a female donor with multiple sclerosis, enrolled in a pregnancy study. The CDR3 DNA is TGTGCCAGCAGCCCCATAGCGGGAAACTACAATGAGCAGTTCTTC. Protein product: CASSPIAGNYNEQFF.